Presented here are 6 T cell receptor beta chains from one specimen sequenced in a study of blood T cell repertoires in COVID-19. The protocol was immunoSEQ multiplex PCR, while the TCRdb copy is restricted to in-frame clones and leaves out a portion. The table has about 62,000 clones, roughly 90% seen once; the top ten hold 1.3%. Sequencing was carried out using peripheral blood. These receptors originate from a woman older than 75 with acute or convalescent COVID-19.

V usage is TRBV28 and J usage is TRBJ1-2, with 10 bases fitting TRBD1. The CDR3 consists of 15 residues. J gave up 8 bases and V 6 bases, and 12 bases lay outside the gene matches. Germline CDR1 is MDHEN and CDR2 is SYDVKM. The CDR3 loop is CASRTGGSSPEGYTF. The CDR3 bases are TGTGCCAGCAGGACAGGGGGCTCGAGCCCCGAAGGCTACACCTTC.

This sequence joins TRBV29-1 and TRBJ1-1; maybe TRBD1 (6 bases). V dropped 7 bases and J dropped 4 bases, with 16 bases sitting between them. The CDR3 is 13 amino acids. Per germline, CDR1 SQVTM and CDR2 ANQGSEA. The CDR3 reads CSGSGGKGTEAFF. For the CDR3, the DNA is TGCAGCGGGTCTGGGGGCAAGGGCACTGAAGCTTTCTTT.

This clone showed up just once. The chain carries TRBV5-1 and TRBJ2-1; 8 nucleotides agree with TRBD2. The CDR3 is made up of 16 amino acids. The V segment lost 4 bases and the J segment 8 bases; nucleotides outside the gene matches: 14. Germline values: CDR1 SGHRS, CDR2 YFSETQ. CDR3 amino acids: CASSRLVGRALDEQFF. The DNA of the CDR3 is TGCGCCAGCAGCCGGCTCGTCGGGAGGGCCTTGGATGAGCAGTTCTTC. Complete variable domain (other parts from reference TRBV5-1 and TRBJ2-1): KAGVTQTPRYLIKTRGQQVTLSCSPISGHRSVSWYQQTPGQGLQFLFEYFSETQRNKGNFPGRFSGRQFSNSRSEMNVSTLELGDSALYLCASSRLVGRALDEQFFGPGTRLTVL.

The chain links TRBV7-3 to TRBJ2-5, with 9 nucleotides matching TRBD2. The CDR3 totals 15 residues. Looked up from germline, CDR1 is SGHTA and CDR2 is FQGTGA. V lost 5 bases and J lost 5; bases outside the gene matches: 9. CDR3 in amino acids: CASSHQTSGRETQYF. CDR3 sequence (DNA): TGTGCCAGCAGCCACCAGACTAGCGGCAGGGAGACCCAGTACTTC. Complete variable domain (other parts from reference TRBV7-3 and TRBJ2-5): GAGVSQTPSNKVTEKGKYVELRCDPISGHTALYWYRQSLGQGPEFLIYFQGTGAADDSGLPNDRFFAVRPEGSVSTLKIQRTERGDSAVYLCASSHQTSGRETQYFGPGTRLLVL.

The chain employs TRBV6-5 and TRBJ1-5; maybe TRBD1 (6 bases). V dropped 6 bases and J dropped 5 bases, with 11 bases sitting between them. Germline assignment: CDR1 MNHEY and CDR2 SVGAGI. CDR3 length: 13 amino acids. CDR3 loop: CASRTGHYQPQHF. In nucleotides, the CDR3 is TGTGCCAGCAGGACAGGACACTATCAGCCCCAGCATTTT.

The V and J genes are TRBV7-2 and TRBJ2-3; 10 nucleotides agree with TRBD1. The CDR3 totals 16 residues. Germline loops: CDR1 SGHTA, CDR2 FQGNSA. V shed 3 bases and J 1 base; nucleotides not matched to a gene: 4. The CDR3 reads CASSLGGTGGTDTQYF. In DNA, the CDR3 is TGTGCCAGCAGCTTGGGGGGGACAGGGGGCACAGATACGCAGTATTTT.